These 9 T cell receptor beta chains were all obtained from the same sample, sequenced in a study of OX40 agonist ivuxolimab in advanced cancers. The protocol was immunoSEQ multiplex PCR, while the TCRdb copy is restricted to in-frame clones and leaves out a portion. The data show about 110,000 clones, about 91% seen once. Sequenced material: CD4+ or CD8+ T cells sorted from blood, taken in a trial of the OX40 agonist ivuxolimab. These receptors were obtained from an adult with an advanced solid tumor such as melanoma, head and neck, liver or kidney cancer.

The chain has TRBV4-2 and TRBJ2-1; TRBD1 aligns across 11 bases. CDR3 length: 17 residues. V lost 1 base to trimming and J lost 4 bases; unmatched junction nucleotides: 6. The germline V gene has CDR1 LGHNA and CDR2 YNFKEQ. The CDR3 protein is CASSQVTGDRGYNEQFF. DNA of the CDR3: TGTGCCAGCAGCCAAGTCACCGGGGACAGGGGGTACAATGAGCAGTTCTTC.

This chain joins TRBV9 and TRBJ2-7, with 9 bases that match TRBD1. Germline CDR1 is SGDLS and CDR2 is YYNGEE. The junction had 5 bases not matched to a gene; V was cut back by 4 bases and J by 3 bases. This CDR3 is built from 14 residues. DNA of the CDR3: TGTGCCAGCAGCCCCACGGGACAGGGCTACGAGCAGTACTTC. It translates to CASSPTGQGYEQYF. The full variable domain, in which reference TRBV9 and TRBJ2-7 provide the parts outside the CDR3, is DSGVTQTPKHLITATGQRVTLRCSPRSGDLSVYWYQQSLDQGLQFLIQYYNGEERAKGNILERFSAQQFPDLHSELNLSSLELGDSALYFCASSPTGQGYEQYFGPGTRLTVT.

This chain links TRBV30 with TRBJ1-4; 9 nucleotides match TRBD1. Trimming took 1 base from V and 7 from J; bases not matched to a gene: 7. Germline assignment: CDR1 GTSNPN and CDR2 SVGIG (reference sequence). The CDR3 sequence is 15 residues long. The CDR3 nucleotides read TGTGCCTGGAGTGGGACAGGGGCTTCGGGTGAAAAACTGTTTTTT. Protein sequence: CAWSGTGASGEKLFF.

The sample holds one count of this clone. The chain joins TRBV27 to TRBJ2-1, with 8 bases that match TRBD2. V shed 6 bases and J 2 bases; nucleotides not matched to a gene: 9. This CDR3 has 16 amino acids. Germline V lookup: CDR1 MNHEY, CDR2 SMNVEV (reference sequence). CDR3 nucleotide sequence: TGTGCCAGCAGAATCCTGGCGGGAGGCACCTACAATGAGCAGTTCTTC. Translating gives CASRILAGGTYNEQFF.

The chain couples TRBV5-4 to TRBJ1-2, with 7 bases that match TRBD1. The CDR3 totals 18 residues. The trim removed 4 bases at V and 2 bases at J, leaving 17 bases unmatched. Per the germline V gene, CDR1 is SGHNT and CDR2 is YYREEE (reference sequence). CDR3 DNA sequence: TGTGCCAGCAGCCCCCGGACAGGTATCGTGGGGTTCAACTATGGCTACACCTTC. Translated: CASSPRTGIVGFNYGYTF.

This clone has only one observation. The CDR3 spells CSVGRDTDTQYF. CDR3 DNA: TGCAGCGTCGGACGGGACACAGATACGCAGTATTTT. V is TRBV29-1 and J is TRBJ2-3, with D possibly matching TRBD2 (5 bases). In germline, CDR1 is SQVTM, CDR2 ANQGSEA. The CDR3 spans 12 residues. V was cut by 6 bases and J by 2 bases, with 9 bases left in between.

The chain couples TRBV7-2 to TRBJ1-2; 8 bases agree with TRBD1. Germline V CDR1 and CDR2: SGHTA, FQGNSA. The CDR3 runs to 15 residues. The V and J ends lost 6 bases and 7 bases, in that order; junction bases with no gene match: 13. The CDR3 loop is CASSSGFGQGRGYTF. The CDR3 bases are TGTGCCAGCAGTTCAGGGTTCGGACAGGGACGTGGCTACACCTTC.

As to this clone: It is unclear where the CDR3 begins or ends on the DNA, so no DNA is shown, and the CDR3 is as TCRdb lists it. The chain combines TRBV4-1 with TRBJ2-1. The CDR3 is made up of 16 amino acids, end residues included. The V gene's germline CDR1 is MGHRA and CDR2 YSYEKL. The chain's CDR3 is CASSILGGLSYNEQFF.

The chain is built from TRBV6-6 and TRBJ1-1; D is unresolved. CDR1 is MNHNY and CDR2 is SVGAGI in the germline V gene (reference sequence). The CDR3 loop spans 14 amino acids. V lost 6 bases and J lost 5, with 16 bases in between. This CDR3 reads CASRPQAFGTEAFF. In DNA, the CDR3 is TGTGCCAGCAGACCCCAAGCGTTTGGGACTGAAGCTTTCTTT.